The rows below give T cell receptor beta chains drawn from one sample of a study of blood T cell repertoires in COVID-19. The table came from immunoSEQ multiplex PCR; TCRdb's copy has only in-frame clones and leaves some out. The sample has about 98,000 clones, approximately 80% seen once. Sequencing input: peripheral blood. These receptors were taken from a man in his sixties with active or convalescent COVID-19. CDR3s include the opening cysteine and the closing phenylalanine or tryptophan. A D gene is named only where the DNA matches it firmly. The size entry is marked missing in some rows and otherwise reads once, few, many or a size class.

v_gene: TRBV28
d_gene: NA
j_gene: TRBJ1-2
abundance: NA
CDR3aa: CASSLPQGLIYGYTF
CDR3nt: TGTGCCAGCAGTTTACCCCAGGGTTTAATCTATGGCTACACCTTC

v_gene: TRBV28
d_gene: NA
j_gene: TRBJ2-2
abundance: NA
CDR3aa: CASSLTGDIENTGELFF
CDR3nt: TGTGCCAGCAGTTTAACCGGGGACATAGAGAACACCGGGGAGCTGTTTTTT

v_gene: TRBV18
d_gene: NA
j_gene: TRBJ2-1
abundance: NA
CDR3aa: CASSPVGGSSYNEQFF
CDR3nt: TGTGCCAGCTCCCCAGTAGGGGGTAGCTCCTACAATGAGCAGTTCTTC

v_gene: TRBV6-5
d_gene: TRBD2
j_gene: TRBJ2-3
abundance: NA
CDR3aa: CASRTSGSADTQYF
CDR3nt: TGTGCCAGCCGAACTAGCGGGAGCGCAGATACGCAGTATTTT

v_gene: TRBV11-2
d_gene: TRBD2
j_gene: TRBJ2-1
abundance: NA
CDR3aa: CASSLAGTSAYNEQFF
CDR3nt: TGTGCCAGCAGCTTAGCTGGGACTAGCGCTTACAATGAGCAGTTCTTC

v_gene: TRBV28
d_gene: NA
j_gene: TRBJ1-4
abundance: many
CDR3aa: CASSPGVVREKLFF
CDR3nt: TGTGCCAGCAGCCCGGGGGTGGTTAGGGAAAAACTGTTTTTT

v_gene: TRBV24-1
d_gene: NA
j_gene: TRBJ2-3
abundance: NA
CDR3aa: CATSLTSSTDTQYF
CDR3nt: TGTGCCACCAGTCTAACTTCTAGCACAGATACGCAGTATTTT

v_gene: TRBV4-3
d_gene: NA
j_gene: TRBJ2-1
abundance: NA
CDR3aa: CASSPIGERDNEQFF
CDR3nt: TGCGCCAGCAGCCCGATTGGGGAGAGAGACAATGAGCAGTTCTTC

v_gene: TRBV7-8
d_gene: TRBD2
j_gene: TRBJ2-3
abundance: NA
CDR3aa: CASSLALAGGGASTDTQYF
CDR3nt: TGTGCCAGCAGCTTAGCCCTAGCGGGAGGGGGGGCTAGCACAGATACGCAGTATTTT

v_gene: TRBV28
d_gene: TRBD2
j_gene: TRBJ2-3
abundance: NA
CDR3aa: CASTTSGHTDTQYF
CDR3nt: TGTGCCAGCACCACTAGCGGGCACACAGATACGCAGTATTTT

v_gene: TRBV19
d_gene: TRBD2
j_gene: TRBJ2-3
abundance: NA
CDR3aa: CASSMTSGSTDTQYF
CDR3nt: TGTGCCAGTAGTATGACTAGCGGAAGCACAGATACGCAGTATTTT

v_gene: TRBV2
d_gene: TRBD1
j_gene: TRBJ2-3
abundance: NA
CDR3aa: CASAGGRKTDTQYF
CDR3nt: TGTGCCAGCGCAGGGGGACGGAAGACAGATACGCAGTATTTT

v_gene: TRBV5-8
d_gene: TRBD1
j_gene: TRBJ2-1
abundance: NA
CDR3aa: CASSRTGRGNEQFF
CDR3nt: TGTGCCAGCAGCCGGACAGGGCGAGGGAATGAGCAGTTCTTC

v_gene: TRBV3-1/TRBV3-2
d_gene: NA
j_gene: TRBJ1-2
abundance: once
CDR3aa: CASSQGGEGRGGYTF
CDR3nt: TGTGCCAGCAGCCAAGGAGGGGAGGGGAGGGGTGGCTACACCTTC

v_gene: TRBV12-5
d_gene: NA
j_gene: TRBJ2-1
abundance: NA
CDR3aa: CASGLGSGSYNEQFF
CDR3nt: TGTGCTAGTGGTTTGGGTAGCGGCTCCTACAATGAGCAGTTCTTC

v_gene: TRBV20-1
d_gene: NA
j_gene: TRBJ2-3
abundance: NA
CDR3aa: CSAAGVRTQYF
CDR3nt: TGCAGTGCAGCGGGCGTCAGAACGCAGTATTTT

v_gene: TRBV7-8
d_gene: TRBD1
j_gene: TRBJ2-7
abundance: few
CDR3aa: CASSLGQGPRHKHYEQYF
CDR3nt: TGTGCCAGCAGCTTAGGACAGGGCCCCCGCCATAAACACTACGAGCAGTACTTC

v_gene: TRBV30
d_gene: NA
j_gene: TRBJ2-6
abundance: NA
CDR3aa: CAWSVKGAGANVLTF
CDR3nt: TGTGCCTGGAGTGTTAAAGGAGCTGGGGCCAACGTCCTGACTTTC

v_gene: TRBV7-8
d_gene: TRBD2
j_gene: TRBJ2-2
abundance: NA
CDR3aa: CASSPGLAGPNTGELFF
CDR3nt: TGTGCCAGCAGCCCGGGACTAGCGGGACCGAACACCGGGGAGCTGTTTTTT

v_gene: TRBV7-8
d_gene: TRBD1
j_gene: TRBJ1-5
abundance: few
CDR3aa: CASSRGTGLTQPQHF
CDR3nt: TGTGCCAGCAGCCGAGGGACAGGGTTAACCCAGCCCCAGCATTTT

v_gene: TRBV12-5
d_gene: TRBD1
j_gene: TRBJ2-1
abundance: NA
CDR3aa: CASGLGQGPDEQFF
CDR3nt: TGTGCTAGTGGTCTGGGACAGGGGCCCGATGAGCAGTTCTTC

v_gene: TRBV5-1
d_gene: NA
j_gene: TRBJ2-1
abundance: NA
CDR3aa: CASSLGYGSSYNEQFF
CDR3nt: TGCGCCAGCAGCTTGGGCTACGGGAGCTCCTACAATGAGCAGTTCTTC

v_gene: TRBV29-1
d_gene: NA
j_gene: TRBJ1-3
abundance: medium-sized
CDR3aa: CSVKQGHTIYF
CDR3nt: TGCAGCGTGAAACAGGGACACACCATATATTTT

v_gene: TRBV7-2
d_gene: NA
j_gene: TRBJ1-2
abundance: NA
CDR3aa: CASSLAGGYTF
CDR3nt: TGTGCCAGCAGCCTGGCGGGGGGCTACACCTTC

v_gene: TRBV3-1/TRBV3-2
d_gene: TRBD2
j_gene: TRBJ2-1
abundance: NA
CDR3aa: CASSHRTSGNNEQFF
CDR3nt: TGTGCCAGCAGCCACCGGACTAGCGGGAACAATGAGCAGTTCTTC

v_gene: TRBV6-5
d_gene: TRBD2
j_gene: TRBJ2-7
abundance: medium-sized
CDR3aa: CASNSGLAGGGEQYF
CDR3nt: TGTGCCAGCAATTCGGGACTAGCGGGAGGTGGGGAGCAGTACTTC

v_gene: TRBV7-2
d_gene: TRBD1
j_gene: TRBJ1-5
abundance: NA
CDR3aa: CASSFDRADQPQHF
CDR3nt: TGTGCCAGCAGCTTCGACAGGGCAGATCAGCCCCAGCATTTT

v_gene: TRBV5-1
d_gene: NA
j_gene: TRBJ2-5
abundance: NA
CDR3aa: CASSLVAGWQETQYF
CDR3nt: TGCGCCAGCAGCTTGGTTGCGGGTTGGCAAGAGACCCAGTACTTC

v_gene: TRBV29-1
d_gene: NA
j_gene: TRBJ2-5
abundance: NA
CDR3aa: CSVEILGLAGPQETQYF
CDR3nt: TGCAGCGTTGAAATTCTAGGGCTAGCTGGACCTCAAGAGACCCAGTACTTC

v_gene: TRBV19
d_gene: NA
j_gene: TRBJ1-3
abundance: once
CDR3aa: CATTGPSPESLSGNTIYF
CDR3nt: TGTGCCACCACAGGTCCATCACCGGAGAGTCTCTCTGGAAACACCATATATTTT

v_gene: TRBV6-6
d_gene: TRBD1
j_gene: TRBJ1-1
abundance: few
CDR3aa: CASSYFRDRVNTEAFF
CDR3nt: TGTGCCAGCAGTTACTTCCGGGACAGGGTGAACACTGAAGCTTTCTTT

v_gene: TRBV9
d_gene: TRBD2
j_gene: TRBJ2-2
abundance: NA
CDR3aa: CASNPDGTSGRANTGELFF
CDR3nt: TGTGCCAGCAACCCCGATGGGACTAGCGGGAGGGCGAACACCGGGGAGCTGTTTTTT

v_gene: TRBV11-2
d_gene: TRBD2
j_gene: TRBJ2-1
abundance: NA
CDR3aa: CASSRLAREQFF
CDR3nt: TGTGCCAGCAGTCGACTAGCTCGTGAGCAGTTCTTC

v_gene: TRBV5-4
d_gene: NA
j_gene: TRBJ1-2
abundance: NA
CDR3aa: CASSTTGNYGYTF
CDR3nt: TGTGCCAGCAGCACAACAGGGAACTATGGCTACACCTTC

v_gene: TRBV2
d_gene: TRBD1
j_gene: TRBJ1-5
abundance: NA
CDR3aa: CASKYGQGSGQPQHF
CDR3nt: TGTGCCAGCAAATACGGACAGGGGTCTGGTCAGCCCCAGCATTTT

v_gene: TRBV6-5
d_gene: TRBD1
j_gene: TRBJ1-2
abundance: few
CDR3aa: CASRRQGNYGYTF
CDR3nt: TGTGCCAGCAGACGACAGGGAAACTATGGCTACACCTTC

v_gene: TRBV28
d_gene: NA
j_gene: TRBJ1-6
abundance: NA
CDR3aa: CASSPLGGRSPLHF
CDR3nt: TGTGCCAGCAGCCCCCTCGGGGGAAGGTCACCCCTCCACTTT

v_gene: TRBV7-8
d_gene: NA
j_gene: TRBJ2-2
abundance: NA
CDR3aa: CASSLEKSGLIGELFF
CDR3nt: TGTGCCAGCAGCTTAGAAAAATCGGGACTGATCGGGGAGCTGTTTTTT

v_gene: TRBV6-1
d_gene: NA
j_gene: TRBJ2-7
abundance: NA
CDR3aa: CASSERPGISYEQYF
CDR3nt: TGTGCCAGCAGTGAAAGGCCAGGGATATCCTACGAGCAGTACTTC

v_gene: TRBV18
d_gene: TRBD1
j_gene: TRBJ2-6
abundance: NA
CDR3aa: CASSPPGQGARGANVLTF
CDR3nt: TGTGCCAGCTCACCACCGGGACAGGGGGCGCGTGGGGCCAACGTCCTGACTTTC

v_gene: TRBV3-1/TRBV3-2
d_gene: NA
j_gene: TRBJ1-6
abundance: few
CDR3aa: CASSQEGGSYNSPLHF
CDR3nt: TGTGCCAGCAGCCAAGAGGGGGGCTCCTATAATTCACCCCTCCACTTT

v_gene: TRBV5-1
d_gene: NA
j_gene: TRBJ1-1
abundance: NA
CDR3aa: CASSLDPGMNTEAFF
CDR3nt: TGCGCCAGCAGCTTGGACCCAGGTATGAACACTGAAGCTTTCTTT

v_gene: TRBV19
d_gene: TRBD2
j_gene: TRBJ2-1
abundance: NA
CDR3aa: CASSSGLAAFEQFF
CDR3nt: TGTGCCAGTAGTTCGGGACTAGCGGCCTTTGAGCAGTTCTTC

v_gene: TRBV5-1
d_gene: TRBD2
j_gene: TRBJ2-5
abundance: NA
CDR3aa: CASTGKSGSHQETQYF
CDR3nt: TGCGCCAGCACCGGTAAGAGCGGGAGCCACCAAGAGACCCAGTACTTC

v_gene: TRBV5-5
d_gene: NA
j_gene: TRBJ1-2
abundance: once
CDR3aa: CASSTVGNYGYTF
CDR3nt: TGTGCCAGCAGTACAGTGGGTAACTATGGCTACACCTTC

v_gene: TRBV11-2
d_gene: TRBD1
j_gene: TRBJ1-5
abundance: NA
CDR3aa: CASSLDRTGAGNQPQHF
CDR3nt: TGTGCCAGCAGCTTAGATAGGACAGGGGCAGGCAATCAGCCCCAGCATTTT

v_gene: TRBV9
d_gene: TRBD2
j_gene: TRBJ2-3
abundance: NA
CDR3aa: CASSDSGSWSTDTQYF
CDR3nt: TGTGCCAGCAGCGATAGCGGGAGTTGGAGCACAGATACGCAGTATTTT

v_gene: TRBV11-3
d_gene: NA
j_gene: TRBJ1-1
abundance: once
CDR3aa: CASSLGGGDSTEAFF
CDR3nt: TGTGCCAGCAGCTTAGGAGGGGGAGATAGCACTGAAGCTTTCTTT

v_gene: TRBV24-1
d_gene: TRBD1
j_gene: TRBJ2-3
abundance: NA
CDR3aa: CATSDPTTGPSTDTQYF
CDR3nt: TGTGCCACCAGTGATCCAACGACAGGGCCTAGCACAGATACGCAGTATTTT

v_gene: TRBV11-2
d_gene: TRBD2
j_gene: TRBJ2-7
abundance: NA
CDR3aa: CASSSLGLAMGEQYF
CDR3nt: TGTGCCAGCAGCTCGCTTGGACTAGCAATGGGGGAGCAGTACTTC